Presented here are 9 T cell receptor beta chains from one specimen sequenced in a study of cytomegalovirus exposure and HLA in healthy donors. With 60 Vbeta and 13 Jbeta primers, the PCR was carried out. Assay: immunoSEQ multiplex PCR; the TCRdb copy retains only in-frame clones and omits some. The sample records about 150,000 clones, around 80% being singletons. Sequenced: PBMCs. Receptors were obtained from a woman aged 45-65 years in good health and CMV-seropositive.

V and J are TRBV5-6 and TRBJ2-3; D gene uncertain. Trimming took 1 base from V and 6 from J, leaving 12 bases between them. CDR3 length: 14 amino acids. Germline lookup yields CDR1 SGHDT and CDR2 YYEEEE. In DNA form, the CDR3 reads TGTGCCAGCAGCTTGAACAGCTTCACGGATACGCAGTATTTT. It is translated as CASSLNSFTDTQYF.

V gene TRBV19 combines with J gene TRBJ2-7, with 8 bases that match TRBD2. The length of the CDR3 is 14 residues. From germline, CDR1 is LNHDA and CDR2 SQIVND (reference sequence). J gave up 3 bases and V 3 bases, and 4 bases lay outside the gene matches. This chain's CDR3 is CASSIPGLVYEQYF. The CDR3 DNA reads TGTGCCAGTAGTATCCCGGGACTAGTCTACGAGCAGTACTTC.

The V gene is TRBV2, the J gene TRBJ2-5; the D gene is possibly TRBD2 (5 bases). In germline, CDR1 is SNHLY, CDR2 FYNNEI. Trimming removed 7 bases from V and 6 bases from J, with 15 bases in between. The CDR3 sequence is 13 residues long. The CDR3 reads CASTAGIRKTQYF. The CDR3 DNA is TGTGCCAGCACGGCCGGGATTCGAAAGACCCAGTACTTC.

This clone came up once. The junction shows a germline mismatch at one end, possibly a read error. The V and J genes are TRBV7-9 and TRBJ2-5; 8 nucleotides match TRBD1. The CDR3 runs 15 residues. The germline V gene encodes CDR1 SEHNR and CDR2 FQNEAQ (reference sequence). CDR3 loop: CSSSHLLDREETQYF. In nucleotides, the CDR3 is TGTTCCAGCAGCCATCTACTGGACAGGGAAGAGACCCAGTACTTC.

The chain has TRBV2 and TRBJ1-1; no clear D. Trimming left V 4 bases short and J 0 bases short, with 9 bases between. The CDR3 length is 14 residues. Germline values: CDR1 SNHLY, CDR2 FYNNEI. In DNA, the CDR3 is TGTGCCAGCAGTGGAGAGTACCTGAACACTGAAGCTTTCTTT. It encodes CASSGEYLNTEAFF.

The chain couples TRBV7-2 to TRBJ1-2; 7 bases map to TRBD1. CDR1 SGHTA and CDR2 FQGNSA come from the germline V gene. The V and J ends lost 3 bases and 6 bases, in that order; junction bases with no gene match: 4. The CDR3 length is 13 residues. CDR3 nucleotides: TGTGCCAGCAGCTTCCGACAGGGTAATGGCTACACCTTC. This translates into CASSFRQGNGYTF.

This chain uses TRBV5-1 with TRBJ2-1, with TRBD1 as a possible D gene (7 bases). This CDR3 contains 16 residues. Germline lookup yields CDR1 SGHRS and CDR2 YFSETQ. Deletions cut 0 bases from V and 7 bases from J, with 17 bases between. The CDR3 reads CASSLAQGVRGNEQFF. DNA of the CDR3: TGCGCCAGCAGCTTGGCCCAGGGGGTACGGGGGAATGAGCAGTTCTTC.

CDR3 sequence reads: CASSEEVRTEAFF. In DNA form, the CDR3 reads TGTGCCAGCAGTGAAGAAGTCAGGACTGAAGCTTTCTTT. The gene calls are TRBV6-1 and TRBJ1-1; the D is unclear. Germline CDR1 is MNHNS and CDR2 is SASEGT. V was clipped by 1 base and J by 5 bases, with 8 bases between them. CDR3 length: 13 residues.

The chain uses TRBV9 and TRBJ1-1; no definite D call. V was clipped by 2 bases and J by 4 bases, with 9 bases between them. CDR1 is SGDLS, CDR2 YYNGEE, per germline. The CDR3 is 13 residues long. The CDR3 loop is CASSVASGTEAFF. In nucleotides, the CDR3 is TGTGCCAGCAGCGTCGCCTCGGGCACTGAAGCTTTCTTT.